This T cell receptor (beta chain) was sequenced for a study of T cells in Graves' hyperthyroidism and ophthalmopathy. Study-wide points: Ophthalmopathy cases were set apart from stable hyperthyroidism by a 13 V-J model. The blood repertoire included most of the expanded thyroid clonotypes above 0.001.

Germline-derived CDR1 and CDR2 are SGHKS and YYEKEE (reference sequence). The CDR3 contains 15 residues. V was cut by 3 bases and J by 2 bases, with 13 bases left in between. This clonotype has ten or more counts. Its antigen is unidentified. The CDR3 regions of TCR beta were amplified from RNA transcripts. HTBI primers drove first-round RT-PCR of the TCR CDR3. TCRdb re-called the multiplex PCR reads through MiXCR, storing one row per CDR3 protein. The sample yields 300,000 to 450,000 distinct CDR3 sequences, less than 20% seen once. Ophthalmopathy in the patients scored at least 3 on Clinical Activity Score and at least 4 on NOSPECS grade, lasting under 3 months. Any patient presenting with uncontrolled infection, other autoimmune disease, pregnancy or lactation was left out.

V is TRBV5-5 and J is TRBJ2-3; D may match TRBD1 or TRBD2 (5 bases each). This TCR was sampled from a man between 18 and 29 years old with Graves' ophthalmopathy. The material sequenced was blood. CDR3 nucleotide sequence: TGTGCCAGCAGCTGGGACCCTACCTCCACAGATACGCAGTATTTT. It yields the protein CASSWDPTSTDTQYF.